This T cell receptor (beta chain) appears in the sequencing data of a study of blood T cell repertoires in COVID-19. On the study more broadly: Acute and convalescent COVID-19 samples came from the United States, Italy and Spain. PBMCs, B-cell-depleted T cells, or T cells were the source of the cDNA or gDNA that made up the material.

Per the authors' pipeline: Reference gene primer amplification in the assay estimated nucleated cell counts. Data came from immunoSEQ multiplex PCR; TCRdb stores just in-frame clones and leaves some out. V, J and clone size are those of that table, while D and trimming were read from the DNA. Of under 250,000 clones listed, roughly 82% are singletons. This CDR3 has 15 amino acids. After removal of 0 bases from V and 4 bases from J, the junction contained 5 bases not matched to a gene. CDR1 is MNHNS and CDR2 is SASEGT in the germline V gene. The chain employs TRBV6-1 and TRBJ1-2; the match to TRBD1 covers 7 bases. This TCR was recovered from a woman between 65 and 79 years old with acute or convalescent COVID-19. The sequenced sample consisted of peripheral blood. The CDR3 loop is CASSEAPGTVYGYTF. The DNA for the CDR3 is TGTGCCAGCAGTGAAGCCCCCGGGACAGTCTATGGCTACACCTTC.